This record concerns one T cell receptor (beta chain) sequence. This clonotype was seen at least ten times. Its antigen is currently not known. There are no base qualities to consult, and no much larger clone falls within one base. Hyperthyroidism patients were newly diagnosed, with disease duration under 2 months, and aged 18 to 65 years. Exclusion was applied to patients with uncontrolled infections, other autoimmune diseases, pregnancy or lactation. Diagnoses were established on the basis of clinical symptoms, serum thyroxine and TRAb, thyroid ultrasound, and orbital computed tomography. Blood from progressor patients was collected at the time of first diagnosis with hyperthyroidism, before any ophthalmopathy symptoms had appeared. Ficoll-Paque density gradient centrifugation was used to isolate PBMCs from about 10 ml of fresh peripheral blood. Progressor patients were defined as those initially diagnosed with Graves' hyperthyroidism in whom ophthalmopathy developed during follow-up. Total RNA was extracted using Trizol reagent, and RNA quality was assessed on an Agilent 2100 Bioanalyzer.

The TCR beta CDR3 regions were amplified from RNA transcripts. For the first round of RT-PCR on the TCR CDR3, the HTBI primer set was used together with the Qiagen OneStep RT-PCR kit. The libraries were constructed in a second round of multiplex PCR and then size-selected and purified. The libraries were sequenced on an Illumina HiSeq2000 using paired-end 100 bp reads. Per the source publication's procedure: SOAPnuke was used to process the raw data, removing reads that contained adapters or uncalled bases, had a mean Phred below 15, or lacked an exact match to the constant primer or identifier. High-quality paired reads were merged with COPE v1.2.5, and unique nucleotide sequences were defined as clonotypes. MiTCR v1.1 was used to align the clonotypes against IMGT TRBV, TRBD and TRBJ reference segments. Analysis was restricted to V-J combinations with a frequency above 0.0001, which covered roughly 99% of repertoires. The TCS score was defined as F50 (clonal expansion) divided by E x V (chaos), with BLOSUM62-based TCRdist calculated between CDR3 peptides within each V-J. Welch's t-statistics and random forest reduced fewer than 600 V-J features to 13, which were used in a naive Bayes classifier (R e1071). TCRdb reprocessing: public reads trimmed at Q25 with fastp, clones called with MiXCR, in-frame beta chains kept. Rows with a matching CDR3 protein are joined into one entry that keeps the most common DNA and genes. The V and J calls follow TCRdb's processing rather than the paper's. This sample gives about 770,000 distinct CDR3 sequences in total; approximately 18% of them show up just once. Around 17% of the sample belongs to the ten largest clones.

This entry is derived from a study of T cells in Graves' hyperthyroidism and ophthalmopathy (dated by TCRdb to the late 2010s). In the study overall: Peripheral blood was collected at initial diagnosis, before any treatment. TCR V-J signatures able to tell the groups apart were searched for in a discovery cohort of 90 to 100 patients, of whom 43 had Graves' ophthalmopathy and about 55 had stable Graves' hyperthyroidism. An independent validation cohort of around 19 hyperthyroidism patients and approximately 17 patients who later progressed to ophthalmopathy tested prospective prediction of ophthalmopathy. For training and testing, the roughly 100 patients in the discovery cohort were randomly divided in a 7:3 ratio. In addition, the study compared T-cell repertoires in thyroid tissue and in blood from five or six Graves' hyperthyroidism patients. After blood sampling, hyperthyroidism patients were treated with methimazole at a starting dose of 30 mg daily, and ophthalmopathy patients were treated with high-dose intravenous methylprednisolone. TCR Vbeta CDR3 sequencing of approximately 140 peripheral blood samples (43 ophthalmopathy, 75 to 85 hyperthyroidism and roughly 17 progressor patients) is reported in the paper.

What the study reported, not specific to this receptor: A model built on a 13 V-J signature distinguished ophthalmopathy from stable hyperthyroidism, reaching 85% to 90% sensitivity and 81.08% specificity in cross-validation and 80%/75% in testing. Sample size was not statistically predetermined, and blinding of investigators to group allocation was not performed. Most expanded thyroid clonotypes (frequency above 0.001) were also found in blood, which suggests that blood repertoires may mirror thyroid immune responses. In validation, progression to ophthalmopathy was predicted by the model with more than 65% sensitivity and 72% to 85% specificity, a median of approximately 6.5 months before onset.

As encoded in the germline V gene, CDR1 is SNHLY while CDR2 is FYNNEI. V is pared back by 3 bases and J by 2 bases, with 20 bases lying between the germline termini. The CDR3 spans 17 residues, from the cysteine through the phenylalanine. The only DNA kept is the CDR3, 51 bases in frame from the first base. The sequenced sample was blood. This receptor was obtained from a woman between 45 and 60 years old with Graves' hyperthyroidism that later progressed to Graves' ophthalmopathy. The chain is encoded by TRBV2 joined to TRBJ2-7, and perhaps TRBD2 as D gene, on 6 matching bases. The DNA sequence follows: TGTGCCAGCAGTGATCGGCGGGATTCAGGGTTGGCCTACGAGCAGTACTTC. The encoded protein is CASSDRRDSGLAYEQYF.